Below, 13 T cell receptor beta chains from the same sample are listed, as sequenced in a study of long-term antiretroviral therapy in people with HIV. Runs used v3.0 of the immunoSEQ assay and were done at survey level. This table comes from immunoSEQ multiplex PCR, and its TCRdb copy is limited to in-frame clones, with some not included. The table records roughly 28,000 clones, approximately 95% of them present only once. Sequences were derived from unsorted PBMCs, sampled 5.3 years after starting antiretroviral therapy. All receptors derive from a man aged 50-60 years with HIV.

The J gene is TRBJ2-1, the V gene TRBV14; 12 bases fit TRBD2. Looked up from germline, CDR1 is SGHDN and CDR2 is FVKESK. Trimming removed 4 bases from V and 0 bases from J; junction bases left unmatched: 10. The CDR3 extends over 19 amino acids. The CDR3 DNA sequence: TGTGCCAGCAGCCCACGACTAGCGGGGGTTATGAGCTCCTACAATGAGCAGTTCTTC. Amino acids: CASSPRLAGVMSSYNEQFF.

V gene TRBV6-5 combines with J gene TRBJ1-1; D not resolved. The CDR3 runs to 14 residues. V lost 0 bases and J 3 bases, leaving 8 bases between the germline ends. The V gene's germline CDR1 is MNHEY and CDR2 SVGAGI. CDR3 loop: CASSYSLGDTEAFF. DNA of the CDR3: TGTGCCAGCAGTTACTCACTTGGGGACACTGAAGCTTTCTTT.

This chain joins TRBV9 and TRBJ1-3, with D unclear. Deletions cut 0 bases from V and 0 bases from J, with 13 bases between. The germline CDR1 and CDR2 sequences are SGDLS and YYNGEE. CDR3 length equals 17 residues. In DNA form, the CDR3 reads TGTGCCAGCAGCGTAGCTCCAGCCGTTGACTCTGGAAACACCATATATTTT. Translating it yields CASSVAPAVDSGNTIYF.

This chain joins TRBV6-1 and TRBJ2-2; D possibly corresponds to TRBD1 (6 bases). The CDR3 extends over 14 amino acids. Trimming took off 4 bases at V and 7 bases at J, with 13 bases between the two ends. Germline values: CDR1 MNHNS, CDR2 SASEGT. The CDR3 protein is CASSANRVDGELFF. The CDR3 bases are TGTGCCAGCAGTGCCAACAGGGTTGACGGGGAGCTGTTTTTT.

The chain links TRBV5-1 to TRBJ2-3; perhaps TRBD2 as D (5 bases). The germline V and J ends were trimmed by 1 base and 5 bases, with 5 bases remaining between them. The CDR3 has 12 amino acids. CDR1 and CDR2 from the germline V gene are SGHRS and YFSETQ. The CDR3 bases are TGCGCCAGCAGCTTGAGCGGAGATACGCAGTATTTT. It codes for CASSLSGDTQYF.

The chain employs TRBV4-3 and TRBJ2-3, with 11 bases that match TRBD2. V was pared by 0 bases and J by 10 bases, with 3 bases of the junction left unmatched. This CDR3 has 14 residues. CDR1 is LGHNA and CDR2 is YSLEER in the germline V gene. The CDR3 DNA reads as TGCGCCAGCAGCCAAGATGGGGGACTAGCGGCGCAGTATTTT. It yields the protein CASSQDGGLAAQYF.

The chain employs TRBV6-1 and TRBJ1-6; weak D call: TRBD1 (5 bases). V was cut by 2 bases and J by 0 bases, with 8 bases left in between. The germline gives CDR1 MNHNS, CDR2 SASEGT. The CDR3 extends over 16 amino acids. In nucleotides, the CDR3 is TGTGCCAGCAGTGAATCAGGGAGCTCCTATAATTCACCCCTCCACTTT. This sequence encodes CASSESGSSYNSPLHF.

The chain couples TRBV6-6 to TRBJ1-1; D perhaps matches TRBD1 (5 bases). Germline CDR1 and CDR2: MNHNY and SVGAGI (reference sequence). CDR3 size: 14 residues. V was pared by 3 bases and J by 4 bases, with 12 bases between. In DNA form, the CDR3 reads TGTGCCAGCAGTTATGTAAGAGACAGCACTGAAGCTTTCTTT. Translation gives CASSYVRDSTEAFF.

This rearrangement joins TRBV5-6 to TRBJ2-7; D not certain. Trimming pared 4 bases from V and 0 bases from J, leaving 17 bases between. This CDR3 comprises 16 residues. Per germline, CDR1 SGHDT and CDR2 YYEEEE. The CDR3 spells CASSEISGPTSYEQYF. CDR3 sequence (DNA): TGTGCCAGCAGCGAAATTTCCGGGCCCACCTCCTACGAGCAGTACTTC.

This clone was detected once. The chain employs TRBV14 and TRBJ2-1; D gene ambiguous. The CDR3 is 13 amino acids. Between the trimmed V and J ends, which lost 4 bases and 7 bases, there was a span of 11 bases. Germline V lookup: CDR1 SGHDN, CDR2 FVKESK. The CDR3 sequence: CASSLGSLNEQFF. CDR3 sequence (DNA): TGTGCCAGCAGCCTGGGGTCCCTGAATGAGCAGTTCTTC.

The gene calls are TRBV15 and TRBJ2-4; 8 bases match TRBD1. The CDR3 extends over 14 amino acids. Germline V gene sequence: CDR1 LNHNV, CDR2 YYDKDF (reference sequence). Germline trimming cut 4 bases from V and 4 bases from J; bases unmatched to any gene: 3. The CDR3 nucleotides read TGTGCCACCAGCACCCGGACAGGGAAAAACATTCAGTACTTC. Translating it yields CATSTRTGKNIQYF.

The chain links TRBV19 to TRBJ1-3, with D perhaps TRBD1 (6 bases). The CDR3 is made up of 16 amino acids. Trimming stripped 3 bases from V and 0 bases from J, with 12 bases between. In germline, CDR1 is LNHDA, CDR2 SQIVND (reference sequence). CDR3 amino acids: CASSIRGSSSGNTIYF. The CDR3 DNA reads TGTGCCAGTAGTATCAGGGGCAGCTCCTCTGGAAACACCATATATTTT.

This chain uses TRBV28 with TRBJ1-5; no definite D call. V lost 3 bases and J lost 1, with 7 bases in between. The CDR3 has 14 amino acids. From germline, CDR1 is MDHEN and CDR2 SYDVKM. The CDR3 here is CASSFQMSNQPQHF. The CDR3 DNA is TGTGCCAGCAGTTTTCAGATGAGCAATCAGCCCCAGCATTTT.